This TCR beta chain was captured in a study of blood T cell repertoires in COVID-19. Study details: Nucleic acid was either cDNA or gDNA, and it came from T cells, B-cell-depleted T cells, or PBMCs.

The germline CDR1 and CDR2 sequences are GTSNPN and SVGIG (reference sequence). This CDR3 has 14 residues. With 2 bases clipped from V and 5 bases from J, the junction kept 5 bases outside the gene matches. As processed by the authors: Nucleated cell number was recorded as an estimate derived from reference gene primer amplification. Clones were read by immunoSEQ multiplex PCR, and TCRdb kept only the in-frame ones, dropping some. V, J and clone size were drawn from that table, and D and trimming were deduced from the DNA. The top ten clones hold 5.8% of a sample with about 76,000 clones, about 93% of them seen once.

This TCR came from a human donor in a cohort sampled during active COVID-19. The J gene is TRBJ2-1, the V gene TRBV30; TRBD1 agrees at 8 bases. Source material: peripheral blood. In DNA form, the CDR3 reads TGTGCCTGGAGTCCTTGGACAGGGAACAATGAGCAGTTCTTC. It specifies CAWSPWTGNNEQFF.